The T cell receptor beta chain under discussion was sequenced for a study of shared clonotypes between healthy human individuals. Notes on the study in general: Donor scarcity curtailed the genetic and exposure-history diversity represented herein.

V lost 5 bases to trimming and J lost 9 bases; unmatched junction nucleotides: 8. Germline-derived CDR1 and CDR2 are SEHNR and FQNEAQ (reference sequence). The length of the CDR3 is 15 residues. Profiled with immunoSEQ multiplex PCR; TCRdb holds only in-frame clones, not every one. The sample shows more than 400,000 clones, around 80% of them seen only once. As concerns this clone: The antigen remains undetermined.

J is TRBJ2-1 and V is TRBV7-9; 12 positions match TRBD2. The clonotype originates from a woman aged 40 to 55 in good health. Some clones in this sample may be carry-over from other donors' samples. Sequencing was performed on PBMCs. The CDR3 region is CASSAGLAGKGEQFF. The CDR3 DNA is TGTGCCAGCAGCGCCGGACTAGCGGGAAAAGGTGAGCAGTTCTTC.